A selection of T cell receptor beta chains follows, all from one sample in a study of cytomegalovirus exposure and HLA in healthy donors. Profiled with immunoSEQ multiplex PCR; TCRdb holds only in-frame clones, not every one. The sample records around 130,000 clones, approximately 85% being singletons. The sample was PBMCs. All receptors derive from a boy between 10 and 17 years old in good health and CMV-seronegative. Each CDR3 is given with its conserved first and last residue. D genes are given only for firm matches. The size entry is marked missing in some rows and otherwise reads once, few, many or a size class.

TGTGCCAGCACGATACGCCAACTTGCCTACGAGCAGTACTTC | CASTIRQLAYEQYF | . | . | TRBJ2-7 | TRBV6-8 | 14
TGTGCCAGCACGGCGGGAGGGAACACTGAAGCTTTCTTT | CASTAGGNTEAFF | few | . | TRBJ1-1 | TRBV6-5 | 13
TGTGCCTGGAGTCGGGGGGCAACTAATGAAAAACTGTTTTTT | CAWSRGATNEKLFF | . | . | TRBJ1-4 | TRBV30 | 14
TGTGCCAGCAGCGCGGCCGGGACAGCTAACTATGGCTACACCTTC | CASSAAGTANYGYTF | . | TRBD1 | TRBJ1-2 | TRBV7-2 | 15
TGTGCCAGCAGCCAGACTAGCGGGAACTCCTACGAGCAGTACTTC | CASSQTSGNSYEQYF | . | TRBD2 | TRBJ2-7 | TRBV14 | 15
TGTGCCAGCAGTGAACAGGGAAACGCTAATGAAAAACTGTTTTTT | CASSEQGNANEKLFF | once | . | TRBJ1-4 | TRBV6-1 | 15
TGTGCCAGCAGCCAACCCGGGACAGGGTCCTACGAGCAGTACTTC | CASSQPGTGSYEQYF | . | TRBD1 | TRBJ2-7 | TRBV14 | 15
TGTGCCATCAGTGAGTCGAAGGGACTAGCGGGCACAGATACGCAGTATTTT | CAISESKGLAGTDTQYF | . | TRBD2 | TRBJ2-3 | TRBV10-3 | 17
TGTGCCACCAGCAGAGGGGCGGGATCCTACAATGAGCAGTTCTTC | CATSRGAGSYNEQFF | . | . | TRBJ2-1 | TRBV15 | 15
TGTGCCAGCAGTCAAGACAGGGGGAGTTTCTACAATGAGCAGTTCTTC | CASSQDRGSFYNEQFF | . | TRBD1 | TRBJ2-1 | TRBV6-1 | 16
TGCAGCGTTCTCCAAGCGCTGGGACAGGAGACAAAGAACACTGAAGCTTTCTTT | CSVLQALGQETKNTEAFF | . | TRBD1 | TRBJ1-1 | TRBV29-1 | 18
TGTGCCTCAACTCTATGGGGAGTGAACACTGAAGCTTTCTTT | CASTLWGVNTEAFF | few | . | TRBJ1-1 | TRBV19 | 14
TGCGCCAGCAGCCAAGTCTCGGGTTTCCGAGAGACCCAGTACTTC | CASSQVSGFRETQYF | . | . | TRBJ2-5 | TRBV4-1 | 15
TGTGCCAGCAGCCAGGGGGCGCGGACTGAAGCTTTCTTT | CASSQGARTEAFF | . | TRBD1 | TRBJ1-1 | TRBV27 | 13
TGTGCCAGCAGCTTTGGGACAGGAGACACTGAAGCTTTCTTT | CASSFGTGDTEAFF | . | TRBD1 | TRBJ1-1 | TRBV7-2 | 14
TGTGCCAGCAGTGAATTAGGACTAGCGGGATATCAACGCACAGATACGCAGTATTTT | CASSELGLAGYQRTDTQYF | . | TRBD2 | TRBJ2-3 | TRBV6-1 | 19
TGTGCTAGTGCTCTGACTCCCAACGAGCAGTACTTC | CASALTPNEQYF | . | . | TRBJ2-7 | TRBV12-5 | 12
TGTGCCAGCAGTGAATGGACTCGAGGCACAGATACGCAGTATTTT | CASSEWTRGTDTQYF | . | . | TRBJ2-3 | TRBV2 | 15
TGTGCCACCGGTGGTCACTTGAACACTGAAGCTTTCTTT | CATGGHLNTEAFF | . | . | TRBJ1-1 | TRBV6-5 | 13
TGTGCCAGCAGTTACAAACAGGGGGCGGGGCAGCCCCAGCATTTT | CASSYKQGAGQPQHF | few | TRBD1 | TRBJ1-5 | TRBV6-5 | 15
TGTGCCAGCAGCTTCTCACAGGCTACTGGGGCCAACGTCCTGACTTTC | CASSFSQATGANVLTF | . | . | TRBJ2-6 | TRBV11-2 | 16
TGTGCCAGCAGCTCTAGCGGGGGGAACACAGATACGCAGTATTTT | CASSSSGGNTDTQYF | . | TRBD2 | TRBJ2-3 | TRBV7-3 | 15
TGTGCCAGCAGTTTACAGGGTGTTGGTGAGCAGTTCTTC | CASSLQGVGEQFF | . | . | TRBJ2-1 | TRBV27 | 13
TGTGCCAGCAGCGTAGAGGTGGACAGGGGGCCTTTCTTT | CASSVEVDRGPFF | . | TRBD1 | TRBJ1-1 | TRBV9 | 13
TGCGCCAGCAGCTTAGGGACAGGGGATGGCTACACCTTC | CASSLGTGDGYTF | . | TRBD1 | TRBJ1-2 | TRBV5-1 | 13
TGTGCCAGCGGCCGCGGGACTAGCGGGAGAACCGAGCAGTACTTC | CASGRGTSGRTEQYF | . | TRBD2 | TRBJ2-7 | TRBV7-2 | 15
TGTGCCAGTAGTATCATCGGAGGACGGGGGAGGAATGAGCAGTTCTTC | CASSIIGGRGRNEQFF | . | . | TRBJ2-1 | TRBV19 | 16
TGTGCCAGCAGCTTTTTGGACAGGGATGCTGCTGAAGCTTTCTTT | CASSFLDRDAAEAFF | . | TRBD1 | TRBJ1-1 | TRBV5-4 | 15
TGCGCCAGCAGCCAAGTTGAGACAGAGTTATATGGCTACACCTTC | CASSQVETELYGYTF | . | . | TRBJ1-2 | TRBV4-1 | 15
TGTGCCAGCAGCTTAGCGGGCAGTCAGGGGCAGCCCCAGCATTTT | CASSLAGSQGQPQHF | . | . | TRBJ1-5 | TRBV7-8 | 15
TGTGCCAGCAGCCCGGGACTAGCGGAACTGTACTTC | CASSPGLAELYF | . | TRBD2 | TRBJ2-7 | TRBV11-2 | 12
TGCGCCAGCAGCCCGGAGGGCGTCTACGAGCAGTACTTC | CASSPEGVYEQYF | once | . | TRBJ2-7 | TRBV5-1 | 13
TGTGCCTGGAGTGTACCCCCAGGGAACTATGGCTACACCTTC | CAWSVPPGNYGYTF | . | . | TRBJ1-2 | TRBV30 | 14
TGTGCCTGGAATGGGGGGTCTGGAAACACCATATATTTT | CAWNGGSGNTIYF | . | . | TRBJ1-3 | TRBV30 | 13
TGTGCCAGCTCACCACCGCTTGGTGCAGTCGAAGCTTTCTTT | CASSPPLGAVEAFF | . | . | TRBJ1-1 | TRBV18 | 14
TGTGCCAGCAGTGAAATGGGACTCATCGGGGAGCTGTTTTTT | CASSEMGLIGELFF | . | . | TRBJ2-2 | TRBV2 | 14
TGTGCCAGCAGCGCCCAGGGTTGGGACACCGGGGAGCTGTTTTTT | CASSAQGWDTGELFF | . | . | TRBJ2-2 | TRBV9 | 15
TGTGCCTGGAGAAGCAGGGCGGGGGATGGCTACCCCTTC | CAWRSRAGDGYPF | . | . | TRBJ1-2 | TRBV30 | 13
TGTGCCAGCAGTGAAGAAGGTGGGGGGGTTGGGTCCTACGAGCAGTACTTC | CASSEEGGGVGSYEQYF | . | TRBD2 | TRBJ2-7 | TRBV6-1 | 17
TGTGCCAGCAGCTCACACCCCCCCAATACAGGGACAGACACCGGGGAGCTGTTTTTT | CASSSHPPNTGTDTGELFF | . | TRBD1 | TRBJ2-2 | TRBV7-3 | 19
TGTGCCAGCAGTGAAAGGCCCGGACAGGGGAGAGGCTACACCTTC | CASSERPGQGRGYTF | . | TRBD1 | TRBJ1-2 | TRBV6-1 | 15
TGTGCCAGCAGCAAAGGTACAGGGGCTGGAAACACCATATATTTT | CASSKGTGAGNTIYF | few | . | TRBJ1-3 | TRBV21-1 | 15
TGCGCCAGCAGCTTGGATGGACAGGGGTCCGGGGAGCTGTTTTTT | CASSLDGQGSGELFF | . | TRBD1 | TRBJ2-2 | TRBV5-1 | 15
TGTGCCAGCAGCCACCGGGACAGGGAGCAGTACTTC | CASSHRDREQYF | . | TRBD1 | TRBJ2-7 | TRBV7-2 | 12
TGTGCCAGCAGCCCGGGACAGGGCTTGTTTCACGAGCAGTACTTC | CASSPGQGLFHEQYF | . | TRBD1 | TRBJ2-7 | TRBV7-9 | 15
TGCGCCAGCGAGGGGACAGGAAACACCGGGGAGCTGTTTTTT | CASEGTGNTGELFF | . | TRBD1 | TRBJ2-2 | TRBV5-1 | 14
TGTGCCAGCGGACTGTACGGCTACACCTTC | CASGLYGYTF | . | . | TRBJ1-2 | TRBV7-3 | 10
TGTGCCAGCAGCTCGGGGGTCACTAATGAGCAGTTCTTC | CASSSGVTNEQFF | few | . | TRBJ2-1 | TRBV7-3 | 13
TGTGCCAGCTCACTCACGAGGGGGGGCCATCCTCAACCCTCCTACAATGAGCAGTTCTTC | CASSLTRGGHPQPSYNEQFF | . | . | TRBJ2-1 | TRBV18 | 20
TGTGCCACCCAGAGAGGGGTTAGCGGGACTCCAGATACGCAGTATTTT | CATQRGVSGTPDTQYF | once | TRBD2 | TRBJ2-3 | TRBV4-2 | 16
TGCGCCAGCAGCCAAGTGGGCAGTACAAGGGAGCAGTTCTTC | CASSQVGSTREQFF | once | . | TRBJ2-1 | TRBV4-1 | 14
TGTGCCAGCAGACAGGGGGCATGGGTTGAAAAACTGTTTTTT | CASRQGAWVEKLFF | few | TRBD1 | TRBJ1-4 | TRBV6-5 | 14
TGCGCCAGTAAGACGGAGAGCGGGAGCTTCTACGAGCAGTACTTC | CASKTESGSFYEQYF | . | TRBD2 | TRBJ2-7 | TRBV5-1 | 15
TGCGCCAGCAGCCAAGATGCCCACCTAAACACCGGGGAGCTGTTTTTT | CASSQDAHLNTGELFF | few | . | TRBJ2-2 | TRBV4-3 | 16
TGTGCCAGCAGACCGACAGATGCAGATACGCAGTATTTT | CASRPTDADTQYF | . | . | TRBJ2-3 | TRBV6-5 | 13
TGTGCCAGTAGTATAGGGTGGGGGGACTATGGCTACACCTTC | CASSIGWGDYGYTF | . | . | TRBJ1-2 | TRBV19 | 14
TGTGCCAGTAATCGAGGAAGGAACACTGAAGCTTTCTTT | CASNRGRNTEAFF | once | . | TRBJ1-1 | TRBV19 | 13
TGTGCCAGTAGCATGGCGGGAGGGACCTACAATGAGCAGTTCTTC | CASSMAGGTYNEQFF | . | TRBD2 | TRBJ2-1 | TRBV19 | 15
TGTGCCAGCTCAGCCGGGACAGAGTTATTAGATACGCAGTATTTT | CASSAGTELLDTQYF | . | TRBD1 | TRBJ2-3 | TRBV18 | 15
TGTGCCACCCAAGCAGGGGTGAACACCGGGGAGCTGTTTTTT | CATQAGVNTGELFF | . | . | TRBJ2-2 | TRBV9 | 14